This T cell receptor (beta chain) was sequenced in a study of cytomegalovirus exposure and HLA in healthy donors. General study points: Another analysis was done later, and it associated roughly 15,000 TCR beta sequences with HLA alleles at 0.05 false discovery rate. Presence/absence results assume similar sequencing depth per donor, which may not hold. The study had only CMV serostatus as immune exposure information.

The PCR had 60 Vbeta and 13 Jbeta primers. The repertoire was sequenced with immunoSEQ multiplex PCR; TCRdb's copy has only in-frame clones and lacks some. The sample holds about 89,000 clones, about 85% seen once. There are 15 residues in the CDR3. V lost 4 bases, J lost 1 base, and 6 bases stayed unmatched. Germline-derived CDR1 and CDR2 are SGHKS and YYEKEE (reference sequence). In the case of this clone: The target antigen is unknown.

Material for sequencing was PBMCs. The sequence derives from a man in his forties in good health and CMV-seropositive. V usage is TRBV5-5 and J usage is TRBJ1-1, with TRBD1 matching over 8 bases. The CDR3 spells CASSGQGERNTEAFF. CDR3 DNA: TGTGCCAGCAGCGGACAGGGAGAGAGGAACACTGAAGCTTTCTTT.